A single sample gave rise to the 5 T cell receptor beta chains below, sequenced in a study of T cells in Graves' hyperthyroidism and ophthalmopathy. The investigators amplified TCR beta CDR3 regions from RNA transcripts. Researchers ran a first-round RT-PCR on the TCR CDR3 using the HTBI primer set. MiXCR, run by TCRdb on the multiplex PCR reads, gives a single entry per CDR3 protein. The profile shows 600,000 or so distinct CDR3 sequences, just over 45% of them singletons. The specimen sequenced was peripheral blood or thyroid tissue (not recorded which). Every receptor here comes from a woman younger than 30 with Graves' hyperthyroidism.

CDR3 in amino acids: CSVDQGTPYEQYF. The DNA for the CDR3 is TGCAGCGTTGATCAGGGTACCCCCTACGAGCAGTACTTC. The chain recombines TRBV29-1 with TRBJ2-7; tentative D call: TRBD1 (5 bases). In germline, CDR1 is SQVTM, CDR2 ANQGSEA. Trimming cost V 3 bases and J 2 bases, with 11 bases left between them. CDR3 length: 13 residues.

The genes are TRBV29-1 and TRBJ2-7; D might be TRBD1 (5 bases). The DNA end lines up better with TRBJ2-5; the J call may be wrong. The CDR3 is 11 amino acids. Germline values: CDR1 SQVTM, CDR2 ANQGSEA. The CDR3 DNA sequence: TGCAGCGGCCAGGGTTGGGAGACCCAGTACTTC. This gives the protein CSGQGWETQYF.

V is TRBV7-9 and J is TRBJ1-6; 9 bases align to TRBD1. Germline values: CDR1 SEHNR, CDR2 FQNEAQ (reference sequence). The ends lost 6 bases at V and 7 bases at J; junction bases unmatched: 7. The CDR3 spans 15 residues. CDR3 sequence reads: CASRRGQGANSPLHF. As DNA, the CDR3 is TGTGCCAGCAGGAGGGGACAGGGTGCCAATTCACCCCTCCACTTT.

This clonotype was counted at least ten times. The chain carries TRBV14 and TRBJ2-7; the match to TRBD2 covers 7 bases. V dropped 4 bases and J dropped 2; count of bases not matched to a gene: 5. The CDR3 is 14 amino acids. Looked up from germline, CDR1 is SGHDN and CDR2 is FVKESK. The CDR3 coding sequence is TGTGCCAGCAGCCTCCGCAGCGGGACCTACGAGCAGTACTTC. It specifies CASSLRSGTYEQYF. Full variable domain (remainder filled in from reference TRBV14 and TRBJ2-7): EAGVTQFPSHSVIEKGQTVTLRCDPISGHDNLYWYRRVMGKEIKFLLHFVKESKQDESGMPNNRFLAERTGGTYSTLKVQPAELEDSGVYFCASSLRSGTYEQYFGPGTRLTVT.

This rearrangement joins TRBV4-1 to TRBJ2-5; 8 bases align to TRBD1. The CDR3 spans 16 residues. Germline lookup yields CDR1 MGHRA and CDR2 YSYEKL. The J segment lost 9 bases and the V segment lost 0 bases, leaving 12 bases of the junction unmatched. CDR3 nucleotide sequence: TGCGCCAGCAGCCAAGAAGGACAGGGTAGCAATCAGCCCCAGTACTTC. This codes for CASSQEGQGSNQPQYF.